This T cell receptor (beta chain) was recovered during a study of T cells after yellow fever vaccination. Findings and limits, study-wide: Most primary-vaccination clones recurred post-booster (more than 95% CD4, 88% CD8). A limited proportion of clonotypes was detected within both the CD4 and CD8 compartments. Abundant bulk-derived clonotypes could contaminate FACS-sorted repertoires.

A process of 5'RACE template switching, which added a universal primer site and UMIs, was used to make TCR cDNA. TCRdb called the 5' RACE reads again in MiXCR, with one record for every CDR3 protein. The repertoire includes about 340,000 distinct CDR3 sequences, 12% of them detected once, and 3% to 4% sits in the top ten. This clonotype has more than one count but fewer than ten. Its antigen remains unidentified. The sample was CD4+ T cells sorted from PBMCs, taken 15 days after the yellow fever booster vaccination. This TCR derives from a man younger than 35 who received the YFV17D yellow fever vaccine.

The CDR3 spells CASSLGSGTSIETQYF. The CDR3 region has the DNA TGTGCCAGCAGCTTAGGATCCGGGACTAGCATTGAGACCCAGTACTTC. The chain carries TRBV7-9 and TRBJ2-5, with 9 positions matching TRBD2. Per germline, CDR1 SEHNR and CDR2 FQNEAQ (reference sequence). The V segment lost 1 base and the J segment 5 bases; nucleotides outside the gene matches: 8. The CDR3 consists of 16 residues.